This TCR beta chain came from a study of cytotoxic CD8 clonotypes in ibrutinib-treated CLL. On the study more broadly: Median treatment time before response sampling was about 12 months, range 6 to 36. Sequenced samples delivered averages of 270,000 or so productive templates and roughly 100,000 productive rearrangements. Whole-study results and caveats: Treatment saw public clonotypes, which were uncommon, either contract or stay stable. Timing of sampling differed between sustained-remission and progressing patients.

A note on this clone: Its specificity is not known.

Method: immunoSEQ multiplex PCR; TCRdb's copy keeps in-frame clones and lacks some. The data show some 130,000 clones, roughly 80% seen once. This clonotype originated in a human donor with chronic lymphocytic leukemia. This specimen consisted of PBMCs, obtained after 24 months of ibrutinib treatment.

CDR3 amino acids: CASSFRSLGTEQFF. DNA for the CDR3: TGTGCCAGCAGTTTTAGGAGTTTGGGGACTGAGCAGTTCTTC. The V gene is TRBV27, the J gene TRBJ2-1; possibly TRBD1 or TRBD2 for D (5 bases each). This CDR3 is 14 amino acids long. V lost 3 bases to trimming and J lost 9 bases, with 15 bases between them. Germline CDR1 reads MNHEY; CDR2 reads SMNVEV (reference sequence).